The clone carrying this T cell receptor (beta chain) has at least ten counts. Its antigen remains unknown. The germline gives CDR1 MGHDK, CDR2 SYGVNS. The V end was cut by 2 bases, the J end by 1 base, with 8 bases between. The CDR3 is 14 amino acids. Input for naive CD8 libraries was roughly 19,000 to 1,000,000 sorted cells; the RNA fraction used was 10%, 30% or 50%. This entry belongs to a study of molecular identifiers for immune sequencing clone quantification. Study in general: Within a replicate experiment, RNA obtained from either about 20,000 or 100,000 naive CD8 cells was divided into five aliquots, and four of those aliquots were then sequenced.

Study conclusions and caveats: For effector cells, clones above 20 RNA copies held over 99% of molecules; for naive cells, under 1%.

TCR libraries were built in bulk with a published protocol and specific TCR primers. MiXCR, applied by TCRdb to the PCR reads, yields one record per CDR3 protein. The sample lists around 300,000 distinct CDR3 sequences; roughly a quarter were seen once. This TCR was sampled from a human donor in good health. Some libraries in this study had Jurkat cell RNA spiked in. The sequenced sample was naive CD8+ T cells from blood, with Jurkat cell RNA spiked in. Described subset: FACS-sorted CD8+CD4-CCR7+CD45RA+ naive T cells. The V gene is TRBV25-1, the J gene TRBJ2-5; D is unclear. This chain's CDR3 is CASSEQRAQETQYF. The CDR3 DNA sequence: TGTGCCAGCAGTGAACAGCGAGCCCAAGAGACCCAGTACTTC. Variable domain in full (rest from reference TRBV25-1 and TRBJ2-5): EADIYQTPRYLVIGTGKKITLECSQTMGHDKMYWYQQDPGMELHLIHYSYGVNSTEKGDLSSESTVSRIRTEHFPLTLESARPSHTSQYLCASSEQRAQETQYFGPGTRLLVL.